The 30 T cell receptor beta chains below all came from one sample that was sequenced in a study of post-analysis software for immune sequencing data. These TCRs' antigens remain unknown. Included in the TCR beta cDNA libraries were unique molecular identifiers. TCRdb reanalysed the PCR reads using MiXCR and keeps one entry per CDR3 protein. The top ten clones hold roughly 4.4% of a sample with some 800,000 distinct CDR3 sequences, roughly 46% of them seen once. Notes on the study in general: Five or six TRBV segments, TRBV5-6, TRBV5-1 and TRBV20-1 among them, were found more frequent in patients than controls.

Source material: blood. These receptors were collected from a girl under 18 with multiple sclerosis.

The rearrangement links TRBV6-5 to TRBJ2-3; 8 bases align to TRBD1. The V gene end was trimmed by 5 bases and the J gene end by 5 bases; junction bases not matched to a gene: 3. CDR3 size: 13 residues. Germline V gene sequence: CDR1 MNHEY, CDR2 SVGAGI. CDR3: CASSDRGLDTQYF. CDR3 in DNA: TGTGCCAGCAGTGACAGGGGCTTAGATACGCAGTATTTT.

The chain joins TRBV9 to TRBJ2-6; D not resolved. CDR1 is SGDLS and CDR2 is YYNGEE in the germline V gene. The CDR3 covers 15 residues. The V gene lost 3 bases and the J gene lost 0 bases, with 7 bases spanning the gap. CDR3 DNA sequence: TGTGCCAGCAGCGCCTGGGGCTCTGGGGCCAACGTCCTGACTTTC. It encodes CASSAWGSGANVLTF.

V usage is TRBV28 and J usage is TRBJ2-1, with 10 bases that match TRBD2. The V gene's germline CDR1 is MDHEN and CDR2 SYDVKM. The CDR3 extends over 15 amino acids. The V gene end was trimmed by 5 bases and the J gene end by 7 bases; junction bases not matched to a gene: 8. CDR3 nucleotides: TGTGCCAGCAGTGACCCGGGACTAGCGCTTAATGAGCAGTTCTTC. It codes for CASSDPGLALNEQFF.

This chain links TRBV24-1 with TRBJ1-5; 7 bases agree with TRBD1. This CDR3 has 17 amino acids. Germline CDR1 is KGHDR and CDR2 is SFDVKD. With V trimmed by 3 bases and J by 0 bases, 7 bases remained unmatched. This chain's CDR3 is CATSDPGQAYSNQPQHF. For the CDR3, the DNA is TGTGCCACCAGTGATCCTGGACAGGCGTATAGCAATCAGCCCCAGCATTTT.

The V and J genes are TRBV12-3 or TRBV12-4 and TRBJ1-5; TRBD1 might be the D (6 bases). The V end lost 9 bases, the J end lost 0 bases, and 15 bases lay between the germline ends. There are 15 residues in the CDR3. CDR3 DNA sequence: TGTGCCAGTAGTCGACAGGTGGATAGCAATCAGCCCCAGCATTTT. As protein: CASSRQVDSNQPQHF.

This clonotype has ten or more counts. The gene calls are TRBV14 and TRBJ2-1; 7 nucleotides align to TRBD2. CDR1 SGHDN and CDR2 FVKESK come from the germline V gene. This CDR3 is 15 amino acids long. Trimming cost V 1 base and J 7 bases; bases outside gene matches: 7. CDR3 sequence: CASSQAAGVNNEQFF. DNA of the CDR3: TGTGCCAGCAGCCAAGCGGCGGGAGTTAATAATGAGCAGTTCTTC. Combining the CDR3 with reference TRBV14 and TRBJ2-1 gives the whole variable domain EAGVTQFPSHSVIEKGQTVTLRCDPISGHDNLYWYRRVMGKEIKFLLHFVKESKQDESGMPNNRFLAERTGGTYSTLKVQPAELEDSGVYFCASSQAAGVNNEQFFGPGTRLTVL.

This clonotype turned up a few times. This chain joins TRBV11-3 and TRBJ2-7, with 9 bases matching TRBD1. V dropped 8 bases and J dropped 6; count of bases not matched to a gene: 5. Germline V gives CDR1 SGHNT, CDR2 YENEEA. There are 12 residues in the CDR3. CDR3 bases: TGTGCCAGCCTCGGACAGGGGATCGAGCAGTACTTC. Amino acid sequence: CASLGQGIEQYF.

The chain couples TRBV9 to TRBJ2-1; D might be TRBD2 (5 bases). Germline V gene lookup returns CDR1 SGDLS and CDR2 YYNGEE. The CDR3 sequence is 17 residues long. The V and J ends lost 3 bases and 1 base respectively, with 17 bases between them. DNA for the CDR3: TGTGCCAGCAGCGCTCCCATAGCGACCCTATCCTACAATGAGCAGTTCTTC. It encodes CASSAPIATLSYNEQFF.

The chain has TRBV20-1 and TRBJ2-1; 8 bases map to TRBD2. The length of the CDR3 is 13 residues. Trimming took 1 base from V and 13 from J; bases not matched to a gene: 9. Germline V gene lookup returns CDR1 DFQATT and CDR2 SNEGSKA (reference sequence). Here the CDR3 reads CSARGTSSRAQFF. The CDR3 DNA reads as TGCAGTGCTAGAGGGACTAGCTCCAGAGCCCAGTTCTTC.

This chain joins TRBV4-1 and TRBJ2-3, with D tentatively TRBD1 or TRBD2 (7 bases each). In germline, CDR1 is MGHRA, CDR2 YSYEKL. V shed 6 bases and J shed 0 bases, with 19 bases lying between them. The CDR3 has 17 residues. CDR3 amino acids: CASRSQGGEVSTDTQYF. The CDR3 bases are TGCGCCAGCAGGTCCCAGGGGGGGGAGGTCAGCACAGATACGCAGTATTTT.

CDR3 DNA: TGTGCCAGCAGTGCATGGGGAGTGGAGGACACTGAAGCTTTCTTT. Protein sequence: CASSAWGVEDTEAFF. This chain uses TRBV6-4 with TRBJ1-1, with D uncertain. CDR1 and CDR2 from the germline V gene are MRHNA and SNTAGT. This CDR3 is 15 amino acids long. V lost 4 bases, J lost 3 bases, and 15 bases lay in between.

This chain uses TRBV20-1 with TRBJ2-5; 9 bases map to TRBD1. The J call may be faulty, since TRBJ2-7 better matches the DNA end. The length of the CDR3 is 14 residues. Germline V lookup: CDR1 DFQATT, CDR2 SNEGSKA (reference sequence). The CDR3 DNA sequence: TGCAGTGCTTCCCTGGACAGGGGCACCTACGAGCAGTACTTC. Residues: CSASLDRGTYEQYF.

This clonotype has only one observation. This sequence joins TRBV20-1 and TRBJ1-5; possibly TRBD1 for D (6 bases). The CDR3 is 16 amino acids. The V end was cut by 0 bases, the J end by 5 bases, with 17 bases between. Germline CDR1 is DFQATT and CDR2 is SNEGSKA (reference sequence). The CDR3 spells CSARDFPDRSDQPQHF. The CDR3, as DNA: TGCAGTGCTAGAGATTTTCCAGACAGGTCTGATCAGCCCCAGCATTTT.

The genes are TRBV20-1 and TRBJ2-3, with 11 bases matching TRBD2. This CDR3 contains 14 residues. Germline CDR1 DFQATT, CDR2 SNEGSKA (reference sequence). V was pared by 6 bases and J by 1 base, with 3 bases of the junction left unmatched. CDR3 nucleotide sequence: TGCAGTGCCGAGACTAGCGGGGGCACAGATACGCAGTATTTT. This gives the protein CSAETSGGTDTQYF.

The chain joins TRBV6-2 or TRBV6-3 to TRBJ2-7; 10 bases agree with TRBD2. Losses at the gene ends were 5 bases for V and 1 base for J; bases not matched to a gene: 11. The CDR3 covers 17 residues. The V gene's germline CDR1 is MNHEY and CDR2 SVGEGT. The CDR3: CASSRALGLAVSYEQYF. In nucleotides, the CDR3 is TGTGCCAGCAGTCGCGCCCTTGGACTAGCGGTTTCCTACGAGCAGTACTTC.

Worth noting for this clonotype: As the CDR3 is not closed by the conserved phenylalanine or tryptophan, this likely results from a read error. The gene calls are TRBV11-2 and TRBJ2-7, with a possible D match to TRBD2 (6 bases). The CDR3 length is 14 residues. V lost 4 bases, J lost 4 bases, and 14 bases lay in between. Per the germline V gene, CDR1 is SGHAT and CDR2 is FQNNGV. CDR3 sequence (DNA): TGTGCCAGCAGCTGGGGGACGGGGGTGTACGAGCAGTACTGC. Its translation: CASSWGTGVYEQYC.

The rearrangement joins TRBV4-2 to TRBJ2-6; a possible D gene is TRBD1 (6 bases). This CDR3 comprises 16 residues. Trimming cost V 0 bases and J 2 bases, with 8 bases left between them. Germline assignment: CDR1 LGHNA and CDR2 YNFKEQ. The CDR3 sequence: CASSQEPGAGANVLTF. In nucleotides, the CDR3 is TGTGCCAGCAGCCAAGAACCAGGGGCTGGGGCCAACGTCCTGACTTTC.

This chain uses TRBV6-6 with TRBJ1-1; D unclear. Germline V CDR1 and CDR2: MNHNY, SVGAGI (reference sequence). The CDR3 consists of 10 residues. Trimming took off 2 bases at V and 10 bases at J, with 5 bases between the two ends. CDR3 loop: CASSYSRAFF. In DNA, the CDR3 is TGTGCCAGCAGTTACAGTAGAGCTTTCTTT.

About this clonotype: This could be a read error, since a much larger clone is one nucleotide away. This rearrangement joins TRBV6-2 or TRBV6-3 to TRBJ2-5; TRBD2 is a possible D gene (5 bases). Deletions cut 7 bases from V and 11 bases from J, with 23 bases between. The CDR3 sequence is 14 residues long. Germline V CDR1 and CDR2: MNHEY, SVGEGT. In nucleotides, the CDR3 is TGTGCCAGCACCTCCGGGATTTTCTACAATGAGCAGTACTTC. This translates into CASTSGIFYNEQYF.

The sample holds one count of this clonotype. The CDR3 sequence: CASSIGGRTEEQYF. CDR3 DNA sequence: TGTGCCAGCAGCATCGGCGGGAGGACGGAAGAGCAGTACTTC. This sequence joins TRBV7-2 and TRBJ2-7, with 8 nucleotides matching TRBD2. Unmatched junction bases numbered 10, after V lost 5 bases and J lost 7 bases. Germline V CDR1 and CDR2: SGHTA, FQGNSA. The CDR3 extends over 14 amino acids.

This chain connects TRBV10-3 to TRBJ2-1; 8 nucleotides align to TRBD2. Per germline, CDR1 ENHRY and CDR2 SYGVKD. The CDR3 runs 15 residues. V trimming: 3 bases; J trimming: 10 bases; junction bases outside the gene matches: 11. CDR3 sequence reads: CAISDRAGAPGEQFF. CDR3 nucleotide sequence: TGTGCCATCAGTGATCGAGCGGGAGCCCCAGGGGAGCAGTTCTTC.

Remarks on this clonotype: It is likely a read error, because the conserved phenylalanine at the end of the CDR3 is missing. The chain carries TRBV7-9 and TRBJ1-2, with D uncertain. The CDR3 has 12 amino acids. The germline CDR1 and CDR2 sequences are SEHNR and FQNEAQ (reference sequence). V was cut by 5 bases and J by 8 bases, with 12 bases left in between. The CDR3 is CASSAGTSGYTC. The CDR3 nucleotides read TGTGCCAGCAGCGCGGGAACCTCCGGCTACACCTGC.

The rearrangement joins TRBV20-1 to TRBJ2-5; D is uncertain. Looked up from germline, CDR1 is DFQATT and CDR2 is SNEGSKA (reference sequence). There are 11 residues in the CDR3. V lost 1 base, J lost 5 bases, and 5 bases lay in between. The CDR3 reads CSARAPETQYF. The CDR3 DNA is TGCAGTGCTAGAGCTCCGGAGACCCAGTACTTC.

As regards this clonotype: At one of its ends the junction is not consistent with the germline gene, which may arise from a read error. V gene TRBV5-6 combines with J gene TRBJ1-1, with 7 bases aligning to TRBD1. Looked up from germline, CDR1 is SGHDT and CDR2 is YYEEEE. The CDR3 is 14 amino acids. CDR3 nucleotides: TGTGCCAGCAGAGAGACAGGGAAGAACACTGGAGCTTTCTTT. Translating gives CASRETGKNTGAFF.

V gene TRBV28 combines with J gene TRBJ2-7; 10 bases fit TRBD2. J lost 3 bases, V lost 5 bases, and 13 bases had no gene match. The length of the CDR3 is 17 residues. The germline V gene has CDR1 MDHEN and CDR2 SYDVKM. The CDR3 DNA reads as TGTGCCAGCAGTCCTCATGGACTAGCGGTTAGAGGCTACGAGCAGTACTTC. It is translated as CASSPHGLAVRGYEQYF.

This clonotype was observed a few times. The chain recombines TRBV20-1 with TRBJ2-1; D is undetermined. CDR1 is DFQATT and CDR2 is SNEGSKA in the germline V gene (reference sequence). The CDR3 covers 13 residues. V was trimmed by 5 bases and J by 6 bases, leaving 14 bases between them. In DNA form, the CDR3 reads TGCAGTGCTGACCTAGGCCGGGTCAATGAGCAGTTCTTC. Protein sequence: CSADLGRVNEQFF.

In DNA form, the CDR3 reads TGTGCCAGCAGCATTCGACTAGCACTACTCTACAATGAGCAGTTCTTC. This sequence encodes CASSIRLALLYNEQFF. The chain links TRBV7-2 to TRBJ2-1; 7 bases are a match to TRBD2. The ends lost 5 bases at V and 3 bases at J; junction bases unmatched: 10. CDR1 SGHTA and CDR2 FQGNSA come from the germline V gene. The CDR3 covers 16 residues.

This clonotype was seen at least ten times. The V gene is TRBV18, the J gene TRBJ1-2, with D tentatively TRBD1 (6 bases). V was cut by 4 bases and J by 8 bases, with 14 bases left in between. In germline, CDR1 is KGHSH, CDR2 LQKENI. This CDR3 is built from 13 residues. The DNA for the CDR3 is TGTGCCAGCTCACGAACAGGGTTGGAGGGCTACACCTTC. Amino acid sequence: CASSRTGLEGYTF.

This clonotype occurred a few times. This CDR3 reads CSADSERGWTYEQYF. For the CDR3, the DNA is TGCAGTGCAGACTCGGAGCGGGGGTGGACCTACGAGCAGTACTTC. The rearrangement joins TRBV20-1 to TRBJ2-7, with 8 bases identical to TRBD2. Germline V gene sequence: CDR1 DFQATT, CDR2 SNEGSKA (reference sequence). The CDR3 covers 15 residues. The junction had 12 bases not matched to a gene; V was cut back by 6 bases and J by 2 bases.

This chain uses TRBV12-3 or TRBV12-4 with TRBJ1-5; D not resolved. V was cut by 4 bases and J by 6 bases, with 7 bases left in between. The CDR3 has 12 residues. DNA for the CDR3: TGTGCCAGCAGTTCTCCCCCTCAGCCCCAGCATTTT. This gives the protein CASSSPPQPQHF.